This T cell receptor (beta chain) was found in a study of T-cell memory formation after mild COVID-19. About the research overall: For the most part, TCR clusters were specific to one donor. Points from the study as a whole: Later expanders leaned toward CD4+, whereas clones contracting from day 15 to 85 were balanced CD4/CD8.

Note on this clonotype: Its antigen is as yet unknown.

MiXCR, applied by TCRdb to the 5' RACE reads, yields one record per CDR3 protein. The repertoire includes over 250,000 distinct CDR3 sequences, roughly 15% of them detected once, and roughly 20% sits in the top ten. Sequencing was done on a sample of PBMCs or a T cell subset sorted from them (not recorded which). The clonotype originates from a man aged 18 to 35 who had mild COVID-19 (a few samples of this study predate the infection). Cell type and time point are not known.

CDR3 loop: CASSSLGDTAYEQYF. The CDR3 nucleotides read TGTGCCAGCAGTTCACTAGGGGACACAGCCTACGAGCAGTACTTC. This chain links TRBV6-5 with TRBJ2-7, with D possibly matching TRBD1 (6 bases). The CDR3 is made up of 15 amino acids. The germline CDR1 and CDR2 sequences are MNHEY and SVGAGI. Trimming cost V 4 bases and J 2 bases, with 15 bases left between them.